The next 24 T cell receptor beta chains were all read from a single sample in a study of monozygotic twins with cystic fibrosis. Profiled with immunoSEQ multiplex PCR; TCRdb holds only in-frame clones, not every one. Here the sample spans over 15,000 clones, over 95% being singletons. The sequenced material came from blood. Receptor source: a girl aged 2 to 9 with cystic fibrosis.

V and J are TRBV5-1 and TRBJ1-3; 7 bases match TRBD1. Trimming cost V 4 bases and J 3 bases; bases outside gene matches: 4. This CDR3 is 14 amino acids long. Per germline, CDR1 SGHRS and CDR2 YFSETQ. The CDR3 loop is CASSAQGIGNTIYF. For the CDR3, the DNA is TGCGCCAGCAGCGCACAGGGGATTGGAAACACCATATATTTT.

The rearrangement links TRBV29-1 to TRBJ2-7, with 9 bases that match TRBD1. V dropped 8 bases and J dropped 4; count of bases not matched to a gene: 6. Germline lookup yields CDR1 SQVTM and CDR2 ANQGSEA. The CDR3 totals 12 residues. This CDR3 reads CSCRDRAYEQYF. The CDR3 coding sequence is TGCAGCTGCCGGGACAGGGCTTACGAGCAGTACTTC.

V and J are TRBV5-6 and TRBJ1-3, with TRBD1 matching over 10 bases. This CDR3 comprises 17 residues. Germline CDR1 and CDR2: SGHDT and YYEEEE. Trimming cost V 6 bases and J 4 bases; bases outside gene matches: 13. The CDR3 sequence: CASTLLSGQGVGNTIYF. CDR3 bases: TGTGCCAGCACCCTCCTGAGTGGACAGGGGGTAGGAAACACCATATATTTT.

V gene TRBV4-1 combines with J gene TRBJ1-2; D not resolved. The CDR3 is 12 residues long. Germline lookup yields CDR1 MGHRA and CDR2 YSYEKL. V was cut by 2 bases and J by 5 bases, with 6 bases left in between. In DNA, the CDR3 is TGCGCCAGCAGCCAATCACCGTATGGCTACACCTTC. It translates to CASSQSPYGYTF.

This chain links TRBV5-5 with TRBJ2-3; D perhaps matches TRBD1 (6 bases). Trimming removed 0 bases at V and 4 bases at J, with 9 bases between. This CDR3 region has 14 residues. Germline V gene data show CDR1 as SGHKS and CDR2 as YYEKEE (reference sequence). Here the CDR3 reads CASSLGGQADTQYF. The CDR3 DNA sequence: TGTGCCAGCAGCTTGGGGGGGCAAGCAGATACGCAGTATTTT.

This clone was recorded only once. The chain combines TRBV6-5 with TRBJ2-5; D is undetermined. With the DNA end fitting TRBJ2-7 better, the J assignment may be wrong. CDR3 length: 15 amino acids. Germline CDR1 MNHEY, CDR2 SVGAGI. The CDR3 DNA follows: TGTGCCAGCAGTTACTCGGGCGGTTTGGGTTACGAGCAGTACTTC. Amino acids: CASSYSGGLGYEQYF.

The rearrangement uses TRBV6-5 and TRBJ1-5; weak D call: TRBD1 (6 bases). V shed 5 bases and J shed 0 bases, with 11 bases lying between them. The germline V gene has CDR1 MNHEY and CDR2 SVGAGI. The CDR3 length is 15 residues. The CDR3 loop reads CASSLGQYSNQPQHF. CDR3 coding DNA: TGTGCCAGCAGTCTGGGACAATATAGCAATCAGCCCCAGCATTTT.

The chain uses TRBV6-1 and TRBJ2-7, with TRBD1 matching 7 bases. The CDR3 length is 15 residues. Germline CDR1 is MNHNS and CDR2 is SASEGT. J lost 2 bases, V lost 6 bases, and 10 bases had no gene match. The CDR3 nucleotides are TGTGCCAGCAGGAGGGGTCGGGACAGAACCTACGAGCAGTACTTC. Residues: CASRRGRDRTYEQYF.

This chain uses TRBV10-2 with TRBJ1-3, with D perhaps matching TRBD1 (6 bases). The germline gives CDR1 WSHSY, CDR2 SAAADI. V was trimmed by 2 bases and J by 4 bases, leaving 6 bases between them. The CDR3 is 13 residues long. The CDR3: CASSEGQGNTIYF. The CDR3 bases are TGCGCCAGCAGTGAGGGACAGGGAAACACCATATATTTT.

As regards this clone: This CDR3 is also generated by other DNA sequences in the sample. The genes are TRBV25-1 and TRBJ1-2; 7 bases align to TRBD1. The CDR3 extends over 13 amino acids. Trimming removed 7 bases from V and 5 bases from J; junction bases left unmatched: 7. From germline, CDR1 is MGHDK and CDR2 SYGVNS. CDR3 amino acids: CASTRTGNYGYTF. CDR3 DNA sequence: TGTGCCAGCACACGGACAGGAAATTATGGCTACACCTTC.

The rearrangement joins TRBV13 to TRBJ1-6, with 8 bases identical to TRBD1. There are 15 residues in the CDR3. V shed 4 bases, J shed 5 bases, and the junction held 4 bases outside the gene matches. Germline CDR1 and CDR2: PRHDT and FYEKMQ (reference sequence). The CDR3 loop reads CASSSPDRDNSPLHF. In DNA, the CDR3 is TGTGCCAGCAGCTCACCGGACAGGGATAATTCACCCCTCCACTTT. Based on the CDR3 plus reference TRBV13 and TRBJ1-6, the full variable domain is AAGVIQSPRHLIKEKRETATLKCYPIPRHDTVYWYQQGPGQDPQFLISFYEKMQSDKGSIPDRFSAQQFSDYHSELNMSSLELGDSALYFCASSSPDRDNSPLHFGNGTRLTVT.

This clone was counted once. V gene TRBV5-1 combines with J gene TRBJ1-2, with D possibly TRBD1 on 5 matching bases. Germline V gene lookup returns CDR1 SGHRS and CDR2 YFSETQ. The CDR3 extends over 15 amino acids. V dropped 2 bases and J dropped 5 bases, with 16 bases sitting between them. Here the CDR3 DNA reads TGCGCCAGCAGCTTAACAGGAGAAGGAGGATATGGCTACACCTTC. The encoded protein is CASSLTGEGGYGYTF.

The chain carries TRBV7-9 and TRBJ1-1, with 9 positions matching TRBD1. Losses at the gene ends were 1 base for V and 4 bases for J; bases not matched to a gene: 7. Germline assignment: CDR1 SEHNR and CDR2 FQNEAQ (reference sequence). The CDR3 runs 16 residues. CDR3 bases: TGTGCCAGCAGCTTAGGTGGACAGGGGCTGGGCACTGAAGCTTTCTTT. Residues: CASSLGGQGLGTEAFF. The whole variable domain, remainder taken from reference TRBV7-9 and TRBJ1-1, is DTGVSQNPRHKITKRGQNVTFRCDPISEHNRLYWYRQTLGQGPEFLTYFQNEAQLEKSRLLSDRFSAERPKGSFSTLEIQRTEQGDSAMYLCASSLGGQGLGTEAFFGQGTRLTVV.

The chain employs TRBV19 and TRBJ2-7; D is possibly TRBD1 or TRBD2 (6 bases each). From germline, CDR1 is LNHDA and CDR2 SQIVND (reference sequence). The V end lost 0 bases, the J end lost 3 bases, and 12 bases lay between the germline ends. The CDR3 covers 15 residues. CDR3 bases: TGTGCCAGTAGTATAGAGGGGGGCGTGAGCTACGAGCAGTACTTC. Its translation is CASSIEGGVSYEQYF. The full variable domain, in which reference TRBV19 and TRBJ2-7 provide the parts outside the CDR3, is DGGITQSPKYLFRKEGQNVTLSCEQNLNHDAMYWYRQDPGQGLRLIYYSQIVNDFQKGDIAEGYSVSREKKESFPLTVTSAQKNPTAFYLCASSIEGGVSYEQYFGPGTRLTVT.

This clone was seen once. This sequence joins TRBV15 and TRBJ1-4; D possibly corresponds to TRBD1 (5 bases). The CDR3 is 16 residues long. Trimming left V 3 bases short and J 13 bases short, with 24 bases between. Germline assignment: CDR1 LNHNV and CDR2 YYDKDF (reference sequence). CDR3: CATSRPDSLGEMGLFF. The CDR3 nucleotides are TGTGCCACCAGCAGGCCCGACAGCTTAGGGGAGATGGGACTGTTTTTT.

The V gene is TRBV6-5, the J gene TRBJ1-1; tentative D call: TRBD1 (6 bases). The germline V and J ends were trimmed by 8 bases and 6 bases, with 13 bases remaining between them. The CDR3 has 12 amino acids. Germline CDR1 is MNHEY and CDR2 is SVGAGI. The CDR3, as DNA: TGTGCCAGCGGCTACAGGGACTCTGAAGCTTTCTTT. Its protein product is CASGYRDSEAFF.

The sample holds a few counts of this clone. This sequence joins TRBV10-1 and TRBJ1-1, with TRBD1 matching 7 bases. Germline loops: CDR1 WNHNN, CDR2 SYGVQD (reference sequence). This CDR3 has 13 amino acids. The ends lost 6 bases at V and 3 bases at J; junction bases unmatched: 4. Here the CDR3 reads CASRGDSYTEAFF. The CDR3, as DNA: TGCGCCAGCAGAGGGGACAGCTACACTGAAGCTTTCTTT.

DNA of the CDR3: TGTGCCAGCAGCGAGGGATCAATTGGGAATTCACCCCTCCACTTT. Protein sequence: CASSEGSIGNSPLHF. The chain couples TRBV9 to TRBJ1-6, with unresolved D. Trimming stripped 3 bases from V and 7 bases from J, with 14 bases between. Germline V gene data show CDR1 as SGDLS and CDR2 as YYNGEE. The CDR3 contains 15 residues.

This chain connects TRBV9 to TRBJ2-1; D possibly corresponds to TRBD1 (6 bases). CDR1 SGDLS and CDR2 YYNGEE come from the germline V gene. The ends were cut back, 0 bases at V and 4 bases at J, with 8 bases in the middle. The CDR3 totals 14 residues. The CDR3 DNA sequence: TGTGCCAGCAGCGTAGGACAGGCTTACAATGAGCAGTTCTTC. Protein product: CASSVGQAYNEQFF.

The chain joins TRBV6-5 to TRBJ1-4; D is perhaps TRBD1 (5 bases). Germline V CDR1 and CDR2: MNHEY, SVGAGI. This CDR3 has 15 residues. With 8 bases removed from V and 3 bases from J, the gap between germline ends came to 16 bases. Here the CDR3 DNA reads TGTGCCAGCTCAGTTATTTCAGGGTCTAATGAAAAACTGTTTTTT. This encodes CASSVISGSNEKLFF.

This chain links TRBV7-6 with TRBJ1-6; D is possibly TRBD1 (5 bases). Trimming took 3 bases from V and 5 from J, leaving 17 bases between them. Germline-derived CDR1 and CDR2 are SGHVS and FNYEAQ. This CDR3 is built from 17 residues. The CDR3 coding sequence is TGTGCCAGCAGCTTCGTGGAGGCAGGGCCGAATAATTCACCCCTCCACTTT. Translated, it gives CASSFVEAGPNNSPLHF. Drawing the rest from reference TRBV7-6 and TRBJ1-6, the complete variable domain is GAGVSQSPRYKVTKRGQDVALRCDPISGHVSLYWYRQALGQGPEFLTYFNYEAQQDKSGLPNDRFSAERPEGSISTLTIQRTEQRDSAMYRCASSFVEAGPNNSPLHFGNGTRLTVT.

The J gene is TRBJ2-7, the V gene TRBV7-9; D call uncertain. Germline-derived CDR1 and CDR2 are SEHNR and FQNEAQ (reference sequence). This CDR3 has 13 amino acids. The V end was cut by 5 bases, the J end by 1 base, with 9 bases between. CDR3 residues: CASSTILSYEQYF. As DNA, the CDR3 is TGTGCCAGCAGCACCATCCTTTCCTACGAGCAGTACTTC.

The rearrangement joins TRBV30 to TRBJ1-2; TRBD1 might be the D (6 bases). V gave up 4 bases and J gave up 4 bases, with 13 bases separating them. CDR1 and CDR2 from the germline V gene are GTSNPN and SVGIG (reference sequence). The CDR3 is 13 amino acids. CDR3 protein: CAWNRVFGYGYTF. DNA of the CDR3: TGTGCCTGGAACAGGGTTTTCGGCTATGGCTACACCTTC.

The rearrangement links TRBV27 to TRBJ1-2; 10 nucleotides match TRBD1. Losses at the gene ends were 1 base for V and 10 bases for J; bases not matched to a gene: 3. This CDR3 spans 13 amino acids. Germline V CDR1 and CDR2: MNHEY, SMNVEV (reference sequence). The DNA for the CDR3 is TGTGCCAGCAGTTTATACGGGACAGGGGCCTACACCTTC. It codes for CASSLYGTGAYTF.